These 9 T cell receptor beta chains originate from one sample sequenced in a study of siplizumab effects on memory and regulatory T cells. Repertoires were generated with immunoSEQ multiplex PCR, while TCRdb's copy carries only in-frame clones and drops some. The sample records tens of thousands of clones, 95% to 98% being singletons. The material sequenced was naive CD8+ T cells sorted from blood. The receptors originated from a human donor in good health.

V is TRBV19 and J is TRBJ2-7; 7 bases fit TRBD1. There are 14 residues in the CDR3. Germline V CDR1 and CDR2: LNHDA, SQIVND (reference sequence). With V trimmed by 3 bases and J by 1 base, 3 bases remained unmatched. In DNA form, the CDR3 reads TGTGCCAGTAGTATTGGGACAGTTTCCTACGAGCAGTACTTC. Its protein product is CASSIGTVSYEQYF.

The chain couples TRBV28 to TRBJ2-7; 9 nucleotides align to TRBD1. Germline CDR1 and CDR2: MDHEN and SYDVKM. The trim removed 6 bases at V and 4 bases at J, leaving 7 bases unmatched. CDR3 length: 14 amino acids. The CDR3 DNA reads TGTGCCAGCAGGCCTAACAGGGGGCTGTACGAGCAGTACTTC. Its translation is CASRPNRGLYEQYF.

The rearrangement uses TRBV4-1 and TRBJ2-7, with TRBD2 matching 7 bases. Losses at the gene ends were 0 bases for V and 3 bases for J; bases not matched to a gene: 8. Germline V gene lookup returns CDR1 MGHRA and CDR2 YSYEKL. CDR3 length: 16 amino acids. CDR3: CASSQEQLAGFYEQYF. CDR3 sequence (DNA): TGCGCCAGCAGCCAAGAACAGTTAGCGGGCTTCTACGAGCAGTACTTC.

The J gene is TRBJ2-3, the V gene TRBV11-2; no reliable D call. The CDR3 is 11 residues long. Germline V gene sequence: CDR1 SGHAT, CDR2 FQNNGV. The V end was cut by 2 bases, the J end by 6 bases, with 3 bases between. The CDR3 DNA sequence: TGTGCCAGCAGCTTACCTGATACGCAGTATTTT. This encodes CASSLPDTQYF.

V usage is TRBV5-3 and J usage is TRBJ1-6; D possibly corresponds to TRBD1 (6 bases). TRBV5-3 is an ORF for which the function is uncertain. There are 13 residues in the CDR3. V was pared by 9 bases and J by 2 bases, with 9 bases between. The CDR3 sequence is CATQGTYNSPLHF. In nucleotides, the CDR3 is TGTGCCACCCAGGGGACCTATAATTCACCCCTCCACTTT.

The CDR3 sequence is CASSVEGLQETQYF. The CDR3 DNA follows: TGTGCCAGCAGCGTAGAGGGCTTACAAGAGACCCAGTACTTC. The chain has TRBV9 and TRBJ2-5; D remains unclear. V lost 0 bases and J lost 2, with 8 bases in between. Germline V gene data show CDR1 as SGDLS and CDR2 as YYNGEE. The CDR3 is made up of 14 amino acids.

V and J are TRBV7-6 and TRBJ2-1; unclear D gene. Trimming removed 5 bases from V and 0 bases from J, with 8 bases in between. CDR1 SGHVS and CDR2 FNYEAQ come from the germline V gene. The CDR3 runs to 14 residues. This CDR3 reads CASSPHRSYNEQFF. CDR3 nucleotides: TGTGCCAGCAGCCCCCACCGCTCCTACAATGAGCAGTTCTTC.

The rearrangement joins TRBV29-1 to TRBJ2-7, with D tentatively TRBD2 (6 bases). V was pared by 3 bases and J by 2 bases, with 8 bases between. This CDR3 contains 12 residues. CDR1 SQVTM and CDR2 ANQGSEA come from the germline V gene. CDR3 residues: CSVEAGTYEQYF. The CDR3 region has the DNA TGCAGCGTTGAGGCGGGGACCTACGAGCAGTACTTC.

The CDR3 region has the DNA TGTGCCAGCAGACAGGGGGTTGCCTACGAGCAGTACTTC. It encodes CASRQGVAYEQYF. V and J are TRBV27 and TRBJ2-7, with 8 bases matching TRBD1. The trim removed 6 bases at V and 2 bases at J, leaving 3 bases unmatched. Germline loops: CDR1 MNHEY, CDR2 SMNVEV (reference sequence). This CDR3 is built from 13 residues.